The source of this T cell receptor beta chain is a study of a mutant IDH1 vaccine in newly diagnosed glioma. Study-wide context: Administration of eight vaccinations to patients took place in weeks 1, 3, 5, 7, 11, 15, 19, 23. Earlier care involved radiotherapy, temozolomide, or both, and the majority received both. The study, taken as a whole, reports: The study observed vaccine-induced immune responses in 90% to 95% of patients.

Regarding time point: week 11, during vaccination. In every dose of vaccine, 300 ug of mutant IDH1 20-mer peptide was given alongside topical imiquimod. Only in-frame clones appear in the TCRdb table, and some are missing; sequencing was by immunoSEQ multiplex PCR. Altogether about 60,000 clones are present, about 80% being singletons, with the ten largest covering approximately 3.8%. Notes on this clone: Its cognate antigen is unknown.

V was trimmed by 0 bases and J by 2 bases, leaving 17 bases between them. The germline CDR1 and CDR2 sequences are GTSNPN and SVGIG (reference sequence). The CDR3 has 17 amino acids. The receptor comes from a young man with glioma. The input for sequencing was PBMCs, taken from a glioma patient whose treatment included an IDH1 peptide vaccine. The chain couples TRBV30 to TRBJ1-5; TRBD1 is a possible D gene (5 bases). CDR3 region: CAWSVGESGWGNQPQHF. The CDR3 DNA reads as TGTGCCTGGAGTGTGGGGGAATCCGGGTGGGGCAATCAGCCCCAGCATTTT.